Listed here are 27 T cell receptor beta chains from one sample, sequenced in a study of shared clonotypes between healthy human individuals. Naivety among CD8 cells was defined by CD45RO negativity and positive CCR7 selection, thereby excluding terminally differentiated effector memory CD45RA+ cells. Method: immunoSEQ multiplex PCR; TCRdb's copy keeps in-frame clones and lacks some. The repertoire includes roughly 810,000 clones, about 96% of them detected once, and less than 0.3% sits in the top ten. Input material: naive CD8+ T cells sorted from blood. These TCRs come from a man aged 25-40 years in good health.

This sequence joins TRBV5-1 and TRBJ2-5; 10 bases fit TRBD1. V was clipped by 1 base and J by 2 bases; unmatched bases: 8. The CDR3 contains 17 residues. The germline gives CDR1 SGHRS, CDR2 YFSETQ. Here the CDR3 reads CASSLLPPGQGQETQYF. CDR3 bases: TGCGCCAGCAGCTTGCTACCACCGGGACAGGGGCAAGAGACCCAGTACTTC.

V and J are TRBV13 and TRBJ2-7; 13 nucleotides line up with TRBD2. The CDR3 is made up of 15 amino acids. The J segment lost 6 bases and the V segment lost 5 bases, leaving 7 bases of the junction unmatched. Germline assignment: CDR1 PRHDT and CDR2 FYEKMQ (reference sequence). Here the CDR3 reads CASSTNGLAGAEQYF. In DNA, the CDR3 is TGTGCCAGCAGCACCAACGGACTAGCGGGAGCCGAGCAGTACTTC.

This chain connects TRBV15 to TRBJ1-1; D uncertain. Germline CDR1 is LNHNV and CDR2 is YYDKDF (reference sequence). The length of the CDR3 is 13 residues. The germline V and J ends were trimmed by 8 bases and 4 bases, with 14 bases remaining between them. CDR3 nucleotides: TGTGCCACCGGAGAAGGAGGGAGCACTGAAGCTTTCTTT. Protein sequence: CATGEGGSTEAFF.

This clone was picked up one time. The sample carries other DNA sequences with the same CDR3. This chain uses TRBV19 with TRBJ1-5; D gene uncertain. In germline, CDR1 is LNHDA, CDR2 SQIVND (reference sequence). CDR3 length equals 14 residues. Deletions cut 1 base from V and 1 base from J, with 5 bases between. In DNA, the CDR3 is TGTGCCAGTAGTATAGGAGGCAGCAATCAGCCCCAGCATTTT. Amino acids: CASSIGGSNQPQHF. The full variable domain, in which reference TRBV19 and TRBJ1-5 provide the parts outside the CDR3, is DGGITQSPKYLFRKEGQNVTLSCEQNLNHDAMYWYRQDPGQGLRLIYYSQIVNDFQKGDIAEGYSVSREKKESFPLTVTSAQKNPTAFYLCASSIGGSNQPQHFGDGTRLSIL.

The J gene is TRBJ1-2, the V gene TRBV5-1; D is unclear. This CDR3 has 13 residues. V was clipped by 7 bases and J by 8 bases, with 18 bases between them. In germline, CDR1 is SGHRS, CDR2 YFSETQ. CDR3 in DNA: TGCGCCAGCTCCCCCCGTGGTGGCGAAGGCTACACCTTC. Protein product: CASSPRGGEGYTF.

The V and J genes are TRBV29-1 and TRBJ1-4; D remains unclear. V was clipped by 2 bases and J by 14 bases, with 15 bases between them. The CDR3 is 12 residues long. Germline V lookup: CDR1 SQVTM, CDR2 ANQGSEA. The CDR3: CSVEFEPGKLFF. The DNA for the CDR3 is TGCAGCGTTGAATTTGAGCCGGGGAAGCTGTTTTTT.

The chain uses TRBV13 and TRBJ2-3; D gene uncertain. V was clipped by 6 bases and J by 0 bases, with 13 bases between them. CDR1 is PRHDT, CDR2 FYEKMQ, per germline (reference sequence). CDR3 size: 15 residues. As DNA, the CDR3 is TGTGCCAGCAGATCCACTGGGTCTAGCACAGATACGCAGTATTTT. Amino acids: CASRSTGSSTDTQYF.

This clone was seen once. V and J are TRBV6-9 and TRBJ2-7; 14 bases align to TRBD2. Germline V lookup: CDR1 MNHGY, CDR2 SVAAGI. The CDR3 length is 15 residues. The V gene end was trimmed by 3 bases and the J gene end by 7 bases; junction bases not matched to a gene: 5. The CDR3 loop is CASSYGTSGSLEQYF. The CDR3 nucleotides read TGTGCCAGCAGTTACGGGACTAGCGGGAGTCTTGAGCAGTACTTC.

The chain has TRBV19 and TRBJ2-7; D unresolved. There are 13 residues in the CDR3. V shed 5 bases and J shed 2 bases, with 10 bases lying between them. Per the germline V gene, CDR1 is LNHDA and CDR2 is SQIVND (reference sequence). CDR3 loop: CASSPGVAYEQYF. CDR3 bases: TGTGCCAGTAGTCCCGGAGTAGCCTACGAGCAGTACTTC.

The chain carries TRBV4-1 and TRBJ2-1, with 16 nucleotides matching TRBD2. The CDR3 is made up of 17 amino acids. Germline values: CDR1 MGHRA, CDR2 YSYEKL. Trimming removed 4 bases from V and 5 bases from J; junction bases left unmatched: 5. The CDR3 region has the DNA TGCGCCAGCAGCCTGGGACTAGCGGGAGGGCCGAACAATGAGCAGTTCTTC. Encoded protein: CASSLGLAGGPNNEQFF.

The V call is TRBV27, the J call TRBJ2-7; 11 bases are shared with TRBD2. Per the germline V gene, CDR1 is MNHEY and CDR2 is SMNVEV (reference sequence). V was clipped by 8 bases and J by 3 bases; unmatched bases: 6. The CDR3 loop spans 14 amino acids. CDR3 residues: CASAPGTSGYEQYF. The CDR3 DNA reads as TGTGCCAGCGCCCCGGGGACTAGCGGCTACGAGCAGTACTTC.

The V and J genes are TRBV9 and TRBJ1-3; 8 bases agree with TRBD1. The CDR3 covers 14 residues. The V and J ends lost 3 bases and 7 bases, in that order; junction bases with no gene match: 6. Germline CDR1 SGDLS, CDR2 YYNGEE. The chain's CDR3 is CASSDPGQANTIYF. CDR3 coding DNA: TGTGCCAGCAGCGATCCGGGACAGGCCAACACCATATATTTT.

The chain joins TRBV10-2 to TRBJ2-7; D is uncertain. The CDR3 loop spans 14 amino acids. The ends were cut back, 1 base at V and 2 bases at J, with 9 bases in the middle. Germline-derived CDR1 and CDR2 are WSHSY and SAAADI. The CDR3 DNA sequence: TGCGCCAGCAGTGAGTGGGAAGGCACCTACGAGCAGTACTTC. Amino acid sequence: CASSEWEGTYEQYF.

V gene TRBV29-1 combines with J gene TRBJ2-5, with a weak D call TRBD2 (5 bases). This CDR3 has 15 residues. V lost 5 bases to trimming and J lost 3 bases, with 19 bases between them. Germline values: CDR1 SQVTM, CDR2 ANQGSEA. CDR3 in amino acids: CSVLGGGLWKETQYF. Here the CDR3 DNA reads TGCAGCGTTTTAGGAGGTGGCCTATGGAAAGAGACCCAGTACTTC.

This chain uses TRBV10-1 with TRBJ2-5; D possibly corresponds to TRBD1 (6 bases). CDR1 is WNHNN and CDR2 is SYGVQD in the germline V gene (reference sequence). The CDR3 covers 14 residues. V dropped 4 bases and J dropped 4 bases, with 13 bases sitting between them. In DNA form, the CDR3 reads TGCGCCAGCAGTGGTCCGGGACATGGAGAGACCCAGTACTTC. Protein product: CASSGPGHGETQYF.

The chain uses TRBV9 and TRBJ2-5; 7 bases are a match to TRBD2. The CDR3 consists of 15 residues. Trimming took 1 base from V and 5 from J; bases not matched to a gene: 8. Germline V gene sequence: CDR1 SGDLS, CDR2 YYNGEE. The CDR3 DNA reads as TGTGCCAGCAGCGTAAAGGGGCGGGAGCGGGAGACCCAGTACTTC. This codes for CASSVKGRERETQYF.

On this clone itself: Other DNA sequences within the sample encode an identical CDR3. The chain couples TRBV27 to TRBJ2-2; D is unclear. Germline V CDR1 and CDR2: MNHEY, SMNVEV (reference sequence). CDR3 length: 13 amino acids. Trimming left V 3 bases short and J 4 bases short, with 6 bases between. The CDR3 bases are TGTGCCAGCAGTTTCTCTAGCACCGGGGAGCTGTTTTTT. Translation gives CASSFSSTGELFF.

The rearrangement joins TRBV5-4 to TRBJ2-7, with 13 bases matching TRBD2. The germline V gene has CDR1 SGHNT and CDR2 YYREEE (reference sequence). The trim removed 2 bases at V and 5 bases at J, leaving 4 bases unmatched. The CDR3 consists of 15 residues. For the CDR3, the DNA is TGTGCCAGCAGCTTAGGGACTAGCGGGATGAACGAGCAGTACTTC. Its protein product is CASSLGTSGMNEQYF.

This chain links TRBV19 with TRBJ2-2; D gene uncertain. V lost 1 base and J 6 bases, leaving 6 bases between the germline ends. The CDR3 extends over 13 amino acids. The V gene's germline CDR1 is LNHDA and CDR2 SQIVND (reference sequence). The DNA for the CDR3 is TGTGCCAGTAGTATAGCGCTGTCCGGGGAGCTGTTTTTT. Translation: CASSIALSGELFF.

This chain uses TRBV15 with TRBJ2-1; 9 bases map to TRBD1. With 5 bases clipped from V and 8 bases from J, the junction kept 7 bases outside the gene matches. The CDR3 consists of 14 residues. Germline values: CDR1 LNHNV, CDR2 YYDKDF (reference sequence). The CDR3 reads CATSLEQGAYEQFF. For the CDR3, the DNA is TGTGCCACCAGCCTAGAACAGGGGGCGTATGAGCAGTTCTTC.

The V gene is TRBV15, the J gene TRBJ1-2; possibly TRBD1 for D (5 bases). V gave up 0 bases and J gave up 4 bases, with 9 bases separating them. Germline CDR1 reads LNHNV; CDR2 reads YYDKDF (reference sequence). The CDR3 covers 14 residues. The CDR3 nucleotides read TGTGCCACCAGCAGAGATTCGGGGGTCTATGGCTACACCTTC. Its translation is CATSRDSGVYGYTF.

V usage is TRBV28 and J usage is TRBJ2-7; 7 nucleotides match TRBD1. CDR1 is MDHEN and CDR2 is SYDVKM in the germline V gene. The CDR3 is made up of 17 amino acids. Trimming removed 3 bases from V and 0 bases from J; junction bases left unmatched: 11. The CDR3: CASSLSPGQSSSYEQYF. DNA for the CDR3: TGTGCCAGCAGTTTGTCCCCGGGACAGTCGAGCTCCTACGAGCAGTACTTC.

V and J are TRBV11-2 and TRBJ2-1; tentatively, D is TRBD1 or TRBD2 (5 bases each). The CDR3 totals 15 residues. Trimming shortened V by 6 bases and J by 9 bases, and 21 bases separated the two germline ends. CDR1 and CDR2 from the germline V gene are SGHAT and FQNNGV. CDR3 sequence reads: CASRPPGTPDGEQFF. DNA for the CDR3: TGTGCCAGCAGGCCACCGGGGACCCCGGACGGTGAGCAGTTCTTC.

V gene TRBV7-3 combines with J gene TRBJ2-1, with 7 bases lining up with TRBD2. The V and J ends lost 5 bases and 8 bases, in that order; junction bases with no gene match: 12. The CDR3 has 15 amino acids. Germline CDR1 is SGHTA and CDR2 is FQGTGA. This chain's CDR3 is CASSPDWGGRDEQFF. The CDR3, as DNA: TGTGCCAGCAGCCCTGACTGGGGGGGAAGGGATGAGCAGTTCTTC. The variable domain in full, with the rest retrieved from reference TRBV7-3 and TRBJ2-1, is GAGVSQTPSNKVTEKGKYVELRCDPISGHTALYWYRQSLGQGPEFLIYFQGTGAADDSGLPNDRFFAVRPEGSVSTLKIQRTERGDSAVYLCASSPDWGGRDEQFFGPGTRLTVL.

The DNA of the CDR3 is TGTGCCAGCAGTTTCGGGACAGGGTTAACCGATACGCAGTATTTT. It specifies CASSFGTGLTDTQYF. The chain joins TRBV27 to TRBJ2-3; TRBD1 matches 9 bases. This CDR3 has 15 residues. The V segment lost 3 bases and the J segment 6 bases; nucleotides outside the gene matches: 7. Germline CDR1 is MNHEY and CDR2 is SMNVEV (reference sequence).

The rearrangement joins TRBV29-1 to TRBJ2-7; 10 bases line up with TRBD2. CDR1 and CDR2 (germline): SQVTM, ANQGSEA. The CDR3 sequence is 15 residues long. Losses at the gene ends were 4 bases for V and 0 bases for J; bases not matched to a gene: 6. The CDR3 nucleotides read TGCAGCGTTGTAGCGGGAGGCCAGAACTCCTACGAGCAGTACTTC. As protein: CSVVAGGQNSYEQYF.

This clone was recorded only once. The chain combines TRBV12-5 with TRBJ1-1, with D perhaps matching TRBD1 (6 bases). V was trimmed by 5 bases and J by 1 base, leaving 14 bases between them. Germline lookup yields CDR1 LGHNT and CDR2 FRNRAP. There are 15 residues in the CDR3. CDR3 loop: CASGDYRDWNTEAFF. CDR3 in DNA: TGTGCTAGTGGTGATTACAGGGACTGGAACACTGAAGCTTTCTTT.